This entry is about one T cell receptor beta chain. Its antigen is unidentified. Molecular barcoding with unique molecular identifiers was used for the TCRbeta library. From the PCR reads, TCRdb called clonotypes with MiXCR, one entry per CDR3 protein. The table shows 780,000 or so distinct CDR3 sequences, with 15% to 20% occurring only once. V shed 3 bases and J 6 bases; nucleotides not matched to a gene: 5. This CDR3 has 15 amino acids. The germline CDR1 and CDR2 sequences are SEHNR and FQNEAQ (reference sequence). The sample originates from a study of T-cell reconstitution after alpha-beta-depleted transplantation in children. General study findings and limits: Reports say that about two months after transplant, the alpha-beta T cells came out of several hundred graft clones that had expanded. Surviving recipient cells, namely T cells and thymic progenitors, were the source of high day-60 TCRbeta diversity in some patients. Fresh T-cell production supplied most of the T-cell counts and diversity seen one year after transplant.

The material was PBMCs, mostly from graft donor cells, obtained 360 days after TCRalphabeta/CD19-depleted stem cell transplant. This sequence joins TRBV7-9 and TRBJ1-4; 9 bases fit TRBD1. The TCR originated in a male patient between 10 and 17 years old who had a stem cell transplant for acute lymphoblastic leukemia, so the T cells may come from the graft donor. DNA of the CDR3: TGTGCCAGCAGCTTGTATCGGGACAGGGATGAAAAACTGTTTTTT. It specifies CASSLYRDRDEKLFF. The full variable domain, rest sourced from reference TRBV7-9 and TRBJ1-4, is DTGVSQNPRHKITKRGQNVTFRCDPISEHNRLYWYRQTLGQGPEFLTYFQNEAQLEKSRLLSDRFSAERPKGSFSTLEIQRTEQGDSAMYLCASSLYRDRDEKLFFGSGTQLSVL.